A selection of T cell receptor beta chains follows, all from one sample in a study of cytomegalovirus exposure and HLA in healthy donors. Measured with immunoSEQ multiplex PCR; TCRdb has only the in-frame clones, and not every one. The data show tens of thousands of clones, roughly 79% seen once. The specimen was PBMCs. These receptors came from a woman younger than 45 in good health and CMV-seronegative. Each CDR3 is given with its conserved first and last residue.

CDR3 protein: CASSFSSAGYEQYF
V gene: TRBV5-1

CDR3 protein: CAPHREQIPQETQYF
V gene: TRBV10-3

CDR3 protein: CASSLASGRGISTDTQYF
V gene: TRBV5-1

CDR3 protein: CASSFDPRGTLYGYTF
V gene: TRBV7-2

CDR3 protein: CASSSGTLGAYEQYF
V gene: TRBV5-1

CDR3 protein: CASSPDRDGRYEQYF
V gene: TRBV13

CDR3 protein: CASSRGLAGGSTSGDTQYF
V gene: TRBV5-1

CDR3 protein: CASRRLAGGPETQYF
V gene: TRBV5-1

CDR3 protein: CAWSLGGVNRGNTIYF
V gene: TRBV30

CDR3 protein: CASSLVTGVNGYTF
V gene: TRBV2

CDR3 protein: CASSAGQGTYNEQFF
V gene: TRBV9

CDR3 protein: CASSSDRDETQYF
V gene: TRBV11-3

CDR3 protein: CASSLREAYEQYF
V gene: TRBV6-5

CDR3 protein: CASSLYVPGDPQYF
V gene: TRBV7-8

CDR3 protein: CASSSSTPRAYEQYF
V gene: TRBV2

CDR3 protein: CASSQTLSTDTQYF
V gene: TRBV5-1

CDR3 protein: CASAPGGNNEQFF
V gene: TRBV12-5

CDR3 protein: CASSEGLDDADTQYF
V gene: TRBV9

CDR3 protein: CASSLGHRADNSPLHF
V gene: TRBV4-3

CDR3 protein: CASSSYEQYF
V gene: TRBV5-1

CDR3 protein: CASTGGGRTEAFF
V gene: TRBV19

CDR3 protein: CASSQKGGLSSGANVLTF
V gene: TRBV2

CDR3 protein: CAWSVRKFDILYEQYF
V gene: TRBV30

CDR3 protein: CASSLTSGNSGELFF
V gene: TRBV27

CDR3 protein: CASTNIPGTGGYGTNQPQHF
V gene: TRBV28

CDR3 protein: CASSVVARAPLHF
V gene: TRBV9

CDR3 protein: CASSLAPGLAGPAYEQYF
V gene: TRBV7-6

CDR3 protein: CAWSRTGTGVMGKLFF
V gene: TRBV30

CDR3 protein: CASSTTGGSYNEQFF
V gene: TRBV19

CDR3 protein: CAWRTGGGTLQHF
V gene: TRBV30

CDR3 protein: CASSPGTGGEAIWETQYF
V gene: TRBV5-1

CDR3 protein: CAWASGRGSSYNEQFF
V gene: TRBV30

CDR3 protein: CASSKTSGRAPYEQYF
V gene: TRBV19

CDR3 protein: CATSRAGDRHHQPQHF
V gene: TRBV15

CDR3 protein: CASSALASGRANEQFF
V gene: TRBV28

CDR3 protein: CSVTGFSTDTQYF
V gene: TRBV29-1

CDR3 protein: CASSPQGPVDNFYEQYF
V gene: TRBV28

CDR3 protein: CASSLGLPPYEQYF
V gene: TRBV7-3

CDR3 protein: CASTTTGTGKETQYF
V gene: TRBV9

CDR3 protein: CASSLTSENTQYF
V gene: TRBV5-4

CDR3 protein: CASSLGQGAYGYTF
V gene: TRBV5-6

CDR3 protein: CASSQMRNGNEQFF
V gene: TRBV2

CDR3 protein: CASSYEGLASYEQYF
V gene: TRBV4-2

CDR3 protein: CASIADRLLYGYTF
V gene: TRBV28

CDR3 protein: CAWSVRETQYF
V gene: TRBV30

CDR3 protein: CASSLTPEYNEQFF
V gene: TRBV5-1

CDR3 protein: CASSKNTGAGAPQHF
V gene: TRBV19

CDR3 protein: CASSATAGTGVSAGNTIYF
V gene: TRBV7-9

CDR3 protein: CASSLGPVSSGNTIYF
V gene: TRBV7-6

CDR3 protein: CASSYVGTDTQYF
V gene: TRBV6-5